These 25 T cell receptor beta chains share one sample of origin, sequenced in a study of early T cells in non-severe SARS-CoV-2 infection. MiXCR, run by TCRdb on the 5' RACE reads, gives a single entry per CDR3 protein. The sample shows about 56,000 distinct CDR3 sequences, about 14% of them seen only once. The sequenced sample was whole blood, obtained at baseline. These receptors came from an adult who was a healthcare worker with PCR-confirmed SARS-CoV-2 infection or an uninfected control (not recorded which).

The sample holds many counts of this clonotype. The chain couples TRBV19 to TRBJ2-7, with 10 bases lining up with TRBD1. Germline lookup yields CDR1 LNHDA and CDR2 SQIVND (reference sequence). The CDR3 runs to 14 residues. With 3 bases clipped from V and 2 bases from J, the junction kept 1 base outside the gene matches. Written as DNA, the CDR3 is TGTGCCAGTAGTATCGGACAGGGGGCCTACGAGCAGTACTTC. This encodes CASSIGQGAYEQYF.

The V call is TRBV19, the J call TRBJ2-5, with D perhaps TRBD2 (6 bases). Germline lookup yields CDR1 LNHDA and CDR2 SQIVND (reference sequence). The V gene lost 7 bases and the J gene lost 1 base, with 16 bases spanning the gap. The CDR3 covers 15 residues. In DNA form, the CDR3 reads TGTGCCAGTACCCCAACCGGGGGAGGCCAAGAGACCCAGTACTTC. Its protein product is CASTPTGGGQETQYF.

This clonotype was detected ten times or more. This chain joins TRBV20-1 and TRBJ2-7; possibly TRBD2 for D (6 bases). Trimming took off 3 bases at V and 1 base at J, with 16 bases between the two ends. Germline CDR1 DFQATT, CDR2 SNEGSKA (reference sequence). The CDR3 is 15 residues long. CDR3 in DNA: TGCAGTGCTAGGGCCTTACTAGCCGGGTCCTACGAGCAGTACTTC. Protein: CSARALLAGSYEQYF.

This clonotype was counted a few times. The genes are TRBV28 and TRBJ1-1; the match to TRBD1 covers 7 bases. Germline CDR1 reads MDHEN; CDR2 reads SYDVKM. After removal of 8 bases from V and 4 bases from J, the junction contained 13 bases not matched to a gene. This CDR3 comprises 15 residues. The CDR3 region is CASRTGHTISTEAFF. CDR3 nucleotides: TGTGCCAGCCGGACAGGACATACCATAAGCACTGAAGCTTTCTTT. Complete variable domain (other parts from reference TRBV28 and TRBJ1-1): DVKVTQSSRYLVKRTGEKVFLECVQDMDHENMFWYRQDPGLGLRLIYFSYDVKMKEKGDIPEGYSVSREKKERFSLILESASTNQTSMYLCASRTGHTISTEAFFGQGTRLTVV.

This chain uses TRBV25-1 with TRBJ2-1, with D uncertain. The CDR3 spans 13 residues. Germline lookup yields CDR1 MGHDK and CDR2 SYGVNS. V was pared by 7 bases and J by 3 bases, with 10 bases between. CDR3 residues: CASNEGSYNEQFF. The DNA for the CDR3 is TGTGCCAGCAACGAAGGCAGCTACAATGAGCAGTTCTTC.

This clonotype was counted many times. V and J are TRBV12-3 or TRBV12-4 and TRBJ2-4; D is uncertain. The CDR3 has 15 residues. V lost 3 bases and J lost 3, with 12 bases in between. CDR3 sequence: CASSFGVFDKNIQYF. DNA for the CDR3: TGTGCCAGCAGTTTTGGGGTCTTTGACAAAAACATTCAGTACTTC.

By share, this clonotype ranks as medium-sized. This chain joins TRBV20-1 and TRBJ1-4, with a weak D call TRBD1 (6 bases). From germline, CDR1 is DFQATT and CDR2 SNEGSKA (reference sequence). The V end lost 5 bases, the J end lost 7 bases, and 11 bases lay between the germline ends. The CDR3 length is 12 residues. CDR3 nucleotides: TGCAGTGCTCGTGCAGGGGCTGAAAAACTGTTTTTT. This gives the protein CSARAGAEKLFF.

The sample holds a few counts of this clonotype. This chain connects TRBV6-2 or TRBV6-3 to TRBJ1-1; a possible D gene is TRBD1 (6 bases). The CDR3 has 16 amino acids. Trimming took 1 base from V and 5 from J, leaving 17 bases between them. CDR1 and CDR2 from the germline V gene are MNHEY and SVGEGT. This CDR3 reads CASSYLRGRGDTEAFF. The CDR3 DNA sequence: TGTGCCAGCAGTTACTTGAGGGGCAGGGGAGATACTGAAGCTTTCTTT.

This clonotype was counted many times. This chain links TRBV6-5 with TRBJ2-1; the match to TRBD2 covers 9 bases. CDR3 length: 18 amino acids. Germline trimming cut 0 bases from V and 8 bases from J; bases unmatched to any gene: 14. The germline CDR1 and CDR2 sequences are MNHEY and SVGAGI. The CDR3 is CASSYSTTSGPRPYEQFF. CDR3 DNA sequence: TGTGCCAGCAGTTACTCGACGACTAGCGGACCTCGGCCGTATGAGCAGTTCTTC.

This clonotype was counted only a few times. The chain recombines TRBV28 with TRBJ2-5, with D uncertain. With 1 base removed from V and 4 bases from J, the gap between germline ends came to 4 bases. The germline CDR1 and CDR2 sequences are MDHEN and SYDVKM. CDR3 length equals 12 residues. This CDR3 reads CASSLSRETQYF. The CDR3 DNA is TGTGCCAGCAGTTTATCGCGAGAGACCCAGTACTTC.

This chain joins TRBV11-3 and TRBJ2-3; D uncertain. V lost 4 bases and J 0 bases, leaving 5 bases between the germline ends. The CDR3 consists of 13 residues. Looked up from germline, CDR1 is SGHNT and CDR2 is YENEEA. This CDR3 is CASSSESTDTQYF. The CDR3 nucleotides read TGTGCCAGCAGCTCGGAGAGCACAGATACGCAGTATTTT.

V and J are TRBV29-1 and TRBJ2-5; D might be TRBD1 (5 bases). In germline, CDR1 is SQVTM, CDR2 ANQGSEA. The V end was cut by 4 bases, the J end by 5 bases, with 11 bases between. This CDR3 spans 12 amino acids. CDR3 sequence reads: CSVVGWGETQYF. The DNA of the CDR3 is TGCAGCGTTGTGGGCTGGGGCGAGACCCAGTACTTC.

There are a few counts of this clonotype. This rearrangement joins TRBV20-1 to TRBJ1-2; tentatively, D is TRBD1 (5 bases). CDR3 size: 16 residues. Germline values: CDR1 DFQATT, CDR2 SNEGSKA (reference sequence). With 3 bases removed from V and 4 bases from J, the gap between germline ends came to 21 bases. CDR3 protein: CSARGLGAEGPYGYTF. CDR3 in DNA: TGCAGTGCTAGGGGACTCGGGGCTGAGGGTCCCTATGGCTACACCTTC.

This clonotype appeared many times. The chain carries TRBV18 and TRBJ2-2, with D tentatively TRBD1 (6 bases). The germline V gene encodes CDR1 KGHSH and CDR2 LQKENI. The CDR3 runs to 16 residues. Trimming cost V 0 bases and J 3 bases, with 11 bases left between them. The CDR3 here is CASSPPGALDTGELFF. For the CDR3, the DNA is TGTGCCAGCTCACCACCGGGGGCGCTTGACACCGGGGAGCTGTTTTTT.

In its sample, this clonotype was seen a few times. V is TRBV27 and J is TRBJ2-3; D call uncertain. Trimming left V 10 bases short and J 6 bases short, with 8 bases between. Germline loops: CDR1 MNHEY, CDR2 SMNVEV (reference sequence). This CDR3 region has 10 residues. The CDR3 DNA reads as TGTGCCACCGCGACCGATACGCAGTATTTT. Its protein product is CATATDTQYF.

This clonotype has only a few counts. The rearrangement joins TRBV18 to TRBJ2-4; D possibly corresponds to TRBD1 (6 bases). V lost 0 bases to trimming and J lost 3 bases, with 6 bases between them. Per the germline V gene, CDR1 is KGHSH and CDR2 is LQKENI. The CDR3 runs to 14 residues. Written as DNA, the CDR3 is TGTGCCAGCTCACCACCGGGACACAAAAACATTCAGTACTTC. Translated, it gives CASSPPGHKNIQYF.

Written as DNA, the CDR3 is TGTGCCAGCAGCTTAAATGGAGCATTATACGAGCAGTACTTC. As protein: CASSLNGALYEQYF. V and J are TRBV7-9 and TRBJ2-7; D remains ambiguous. There are 14 residues in the CDR3. V gave up 2 bases and J gave up 4 bases, with 12 bases separating them. Germline assignment: CDR1 SEHNR and CDR2 FQNEAQ (reference sequence).

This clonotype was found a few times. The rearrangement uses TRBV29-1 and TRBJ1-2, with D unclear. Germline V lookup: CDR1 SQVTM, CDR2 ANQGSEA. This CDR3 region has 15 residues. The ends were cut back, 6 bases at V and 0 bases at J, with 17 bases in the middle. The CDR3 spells CSVHEGREANYGYTF. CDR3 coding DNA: TGCAGCGTGCATGAAGGAAGGGAGGCTAACTATGGCTACACCTTC.

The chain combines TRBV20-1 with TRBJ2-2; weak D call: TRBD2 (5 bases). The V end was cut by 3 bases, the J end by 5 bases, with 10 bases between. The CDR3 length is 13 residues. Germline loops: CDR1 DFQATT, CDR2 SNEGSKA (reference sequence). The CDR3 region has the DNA TGCAGTGCTAGCAGGCCGGGGACCGGGGAGCTGTTTTTT. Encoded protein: CSASRPGTGELFF.

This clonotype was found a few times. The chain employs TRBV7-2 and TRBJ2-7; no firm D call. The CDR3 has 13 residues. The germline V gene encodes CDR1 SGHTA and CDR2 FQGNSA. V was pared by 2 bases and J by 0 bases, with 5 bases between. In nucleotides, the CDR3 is TGTGCCAGCAGCTTACAGAGCTCCTACGAGCAGTACTTC. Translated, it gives CASSLQSSYEQYF.

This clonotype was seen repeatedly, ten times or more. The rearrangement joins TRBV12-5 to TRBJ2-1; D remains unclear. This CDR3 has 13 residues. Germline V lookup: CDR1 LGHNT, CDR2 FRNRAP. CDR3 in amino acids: CDRHGRSYNEQFF. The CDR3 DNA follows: TGTGATAGGCATGGGCGCTCCTACAATGAGCAGTTCTTC.

The CDR3 protein is CSATTGSRNGYTF. As DNA, the CDR3 is TGCAGTGCTACTACCGGGAGCCGGAATGGCTACACCTTC. The chain has TRBV20-1 and TRBJ1-2; D is undetermined. Germline V gene lookup returns CDR1 DFQATT and CDR2 SNEGSKA (reference sequence). The CDR3 extends over 13 amino acids. V lost 4 bases to trimming and J lost 6 bases, with 15 bases between them.

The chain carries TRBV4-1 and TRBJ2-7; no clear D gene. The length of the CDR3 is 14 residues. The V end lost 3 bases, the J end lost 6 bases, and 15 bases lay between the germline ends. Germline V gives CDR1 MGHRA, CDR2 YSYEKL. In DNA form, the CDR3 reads TGCGCCAGCAGCCAGCCAATGCGGCCCGGCGAGCAGTACTTC. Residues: CASSQPMRPGEQYF.

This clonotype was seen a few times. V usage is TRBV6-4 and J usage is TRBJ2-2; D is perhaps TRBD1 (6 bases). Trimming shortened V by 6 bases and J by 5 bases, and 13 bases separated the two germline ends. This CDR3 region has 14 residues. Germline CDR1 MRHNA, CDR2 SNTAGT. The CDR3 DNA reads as TGTGCCAGCAGCCAACAGGGTGGGACCGGGGAGCTGTTTTTT. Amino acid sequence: CASSQQGGTGELFF.

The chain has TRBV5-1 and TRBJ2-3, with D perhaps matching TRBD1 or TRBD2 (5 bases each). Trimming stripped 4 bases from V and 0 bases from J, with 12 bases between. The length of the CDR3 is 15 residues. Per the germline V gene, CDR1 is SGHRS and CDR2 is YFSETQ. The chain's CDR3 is CASSLQGVSTDTQYF. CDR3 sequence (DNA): TGCGCCAGCAGCCTCCAGGGAGTGAGCACAGATACGCAGTATTTT. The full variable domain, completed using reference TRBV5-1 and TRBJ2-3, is KAGVTQTPRYLIKTRGQQVTLSCSPISGHRSVSWYQQTPGQGLQFLFEYFSETQRNKGNFPGRFSGRQFSNSRSEMNVSTLELGDSALYLCASSLQGVSTDTQYFGPGTRLTVL.